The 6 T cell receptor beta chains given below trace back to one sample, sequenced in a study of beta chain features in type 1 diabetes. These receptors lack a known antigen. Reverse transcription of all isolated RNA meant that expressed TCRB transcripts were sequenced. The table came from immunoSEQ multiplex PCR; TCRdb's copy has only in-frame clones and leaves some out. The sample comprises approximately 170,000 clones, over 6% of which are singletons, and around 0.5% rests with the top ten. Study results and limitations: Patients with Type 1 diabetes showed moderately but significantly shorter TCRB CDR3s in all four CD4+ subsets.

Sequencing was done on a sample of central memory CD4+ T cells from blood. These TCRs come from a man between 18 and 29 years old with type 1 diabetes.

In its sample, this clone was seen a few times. The DNA for the CDR3 is TGCGCCAGCTCCCGGGACAGCTCCTACGAGCAGTACTTC. It encodes CASSRDSSYEQYF. The chain is built from TRBV10-2 and TRBJ2-7; 7 nucleotides agree with TRBD1. Germline CDR1 WSHSY, CDR2 SAAADI. With 8 bases clipped from V and 0 bases from J, the junction kept 4 bases outside the gene matches. The CDR3 has 13 amino acids.

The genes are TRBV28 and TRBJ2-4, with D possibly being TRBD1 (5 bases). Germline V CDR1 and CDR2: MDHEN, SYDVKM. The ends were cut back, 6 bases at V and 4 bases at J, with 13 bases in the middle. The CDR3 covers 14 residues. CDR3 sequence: CASSLGQRKNIQYF. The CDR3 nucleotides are TGTGCCAGCAGCCTGGGGCAGAGGAAAAACATTCAGTACTTC.

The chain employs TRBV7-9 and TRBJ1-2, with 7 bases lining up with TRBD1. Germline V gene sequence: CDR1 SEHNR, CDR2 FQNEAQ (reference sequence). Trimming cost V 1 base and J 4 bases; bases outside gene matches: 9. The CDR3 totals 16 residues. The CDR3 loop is CASSLGGGAILYGYTF. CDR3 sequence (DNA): TGTGCCAGCAGCTTAGGAGGGGGCGCAATCCTCTATGGCTACACCTTC.

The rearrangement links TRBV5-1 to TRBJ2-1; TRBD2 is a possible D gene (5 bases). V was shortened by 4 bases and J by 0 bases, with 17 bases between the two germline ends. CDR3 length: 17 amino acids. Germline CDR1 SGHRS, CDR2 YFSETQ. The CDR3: CASSRDSGLGSYNEQFF. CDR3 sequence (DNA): TGCGCCAGCAGCCGGGATTCTGGCCTAGGCTCCTACAATGAGCAGTTCTTC.

The CDR3 loop reads CASSPQTADTEQFF. CDR3 bases: TGCGCCAGCAGCCCGCAAACGGCGGACACTGAGCAGTTCTTC. The chain combines TRBV4-3 with TRBJ2-1, with TRBD1 as a possible D gene (5 bases). The CDR3 has 14 amino acids. The V and J ends lost 4 bases and 9 bases respectively, with 16 bases between them. Looked up from germline, CDR1 is LGHNA and CDR2 is YSLEER.

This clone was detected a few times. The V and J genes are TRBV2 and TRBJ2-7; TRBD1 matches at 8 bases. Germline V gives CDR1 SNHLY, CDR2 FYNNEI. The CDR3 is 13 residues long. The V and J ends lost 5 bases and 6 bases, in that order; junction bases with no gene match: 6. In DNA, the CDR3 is TGTGCCAGCAGTAGGGACAGGTCTACCGAGCAGTACTTC. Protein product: CASSRDRSTEQYF.